A selection of T cell receptor beta chains follows, all from one sample in a study of T-cell reconstitution after alpha-beta-depleted transplantation in children. TCRdb reanalysed the PCR reads using MiXCR and keeps one entry per CDR3 protein. The table has about 1,000,000 distinct CDR3 sequences, 25% to 30% seen once. Source: PBMCs, mostly from graft donor cells, taken 360 days after TCRalphabeta/CD19-depleted stem cell transplant. Receptors were obtained from a boy under three years old who had a stem cell transplant for SCID, so the T cells may come from the graft donor. CDR3s include the opening cysteine and the closing phenylalanine or tryptophan. D genes are given only for firm matches. Clone size is given for some rows only: seen once, a few or many times, or a class if the clone is expanded.

abundance: -
j_gene: TRBJ1-2
d_gene: -
v_gene: TRBV20-1
CDR3aa: CSASSFNTPTRSYGYTF
CDR3nt: TGCAGTGCTAGCTCGTTCAACACTCCTACCCGAAGCTATGGCTACACCTTC

abundance: -
j_gene: TRBJ2-1
d_gene: -
v_gene: TRBV12-3/TRBV12-4
CDR3aa: CASSPSLVRVSYNEQFF
CDR3nt: TGTGCCAGCAGTCCTAGTCTTGTACGAGTTTCCTACAATGAGCAGTTCTTC

abundance: few
j_gene: TRBJ1-2
d_gene: -
v_gene: TRBV5-6
CDR3aa: CASSLLAHYGYTF
CDR3nt: TGTGCCAGCAGCTTACTTGCTCACTATGGCTACACCTTC

abundance: few
j_gene: TRBJ2-7
d_gene: -
v_gene: TRBV28
CDR3aa: CASSLPLHYEQYF
CDR3nt: TGTGCCAGCAGTTTACCCCTTCATTACGAGCAGTACTTC

abundance: many
j_gene: TRBJ2-5
d_gene: -
v_gene: TRBV28
CDR3aa: CASSPTAYQETQYF
CDR3nt: TGTGCCAGCAGTCCTACGGCGTACCAAGAGACCCAGTACTTC

abundance: few
j_gene: TRBJ2-1
d_gene: TRBD2
v_gene: TRBV7-3
CDR3aa: CASSPSFLAGGPDEQFF
CDR3nt: TGTGCCAGCAGCCCGTCGTTCCTAGCGGGGGGGCCCGATGAGCAGTTCTTC

abundance: -
j_gene: TRBJ1-1
d_gene: TRBD1
v_gene: TRBV12-3/TRBV12-4
CDR3aa: CASSSPGTGEAFF
CDR3nt: TGTGCCAGCAGTAGCCCCGGGACAGGTGAAGCTTTCTTT

abundance: -
j_gene: TRBJ2-1
d_gene: TRBD2
v_gene: TRBV30
CDR3aa: CAWSVGLAPYNEQFF
CDR3nt: TGTGCCTGGAGTGTGGGACTAGCGCCTTACAATGAGCAGTTCTTC

abundance: few
j_gene: TRBJ2-7
d_gene: TRBD1
v_gene: TRBV6-1
CDR3aa: CASTPGQGPLGIDEQYF
CDR3nt: TGTGCCAGCACTCCGGGACAGGGGCCTCTAGGAATCGACGAGCAGTACTTC

abundance: -
j_gene: TRBJ2-7
d_gene: -
v_gene: TRBV4-1
CDR3aa: CASSQDGASSYEQYF
CDR3nt: TGCGCCAGCAGCCAAGATGGGGCGAGCTCCTACGAGCAGTACTTC

abundance: -
j_gene: TRBJ2-1
d_gene: -
v_gene: TRBV7-2
CDR3aa: CASSLGIPGSSYNEQFF
CDR3nt: TGTGCCAGCAGCTTGGGCATCCCAGGGAGCTCCTACAATGAGCAGTTCTTC

abundance: -
j_gene: TRBJ2-4
d_gene: -
v_gene: TRBV29-1
CDR3aa: CSVDLGGAKNIQYF
CDR3nt: TGCAGCGTTGATTTGGGGGGAGCCAAAAACATTCAGTACTTC

abundance: few
j_gene: TRBJ2-1
d_gene: TRBD1
v_gene: TRBV10-1
CDR3aa: CASSDPGDRVNEQFF
CDR3nt: TGCGCCAGCAGTGACCCAGGAGACAGGGTGAATGAGCAGTTCTTC

abundance: -
j_gene: TRBJ2-1
d_gene: -
v_gene: TRBV29-1
CDR3aa: CSEEDLGGSDEQFF
CDR3nt: TGCAGCGAGGAGGACCTGGGCGGGTCGGATGAGCAGTTCTTC

abundance: few
j_gene: TRBJ2-7
d_gene: TRBD1
v_gene: TRBV7-2
CDR3aa: CASSLALGQLYEQYF
CDR3nt: TGTGCCAGCAGCTTAGCGCTGGGACAGTTATACGAGCAGTACTTC

abundance: -
j_gene: TRBJ2-3
d_gene: -
v_gene: TRBV4-3
CDR3aa: CASSQDRRQRKYF
CDR3nt: TGCGCCAGCAGCCAAGATAGGAGACAGAGAAAGTATTTT

abundance: -
j_gene: TRBJ1-1
d_gene: TRBD1
v_gene: TRBV29-1
CDR3aa: CSVRRQGNTEAFF
CDR3nt: TGCAGCGTACGTAGACAGGGAAACACTGAAGCTTTCTTT

abundance: -
j_gene: TRBJ2-2
d_gene: -
v_gene: TRBV5-5
CDR3aa: CASSSSSGKTGELFF
CDR3nt: TGTGCCAGCAGCTCGTCTTCAGGGAAAACCGGGGAGCTGTTTTTT

abundance: -
j_gene: TRBJ2-5
d_gene: -
v_gene: TRBV11-1
CDR3aa: CASSSRGSEETQYF
CDR3nt: TGTGCCAGCAGCTCTCGGGGCAGTGAAGAGACCCAGTACTTC

abundance: -
j_gene: TRBJ1-1
d_gene: -
v_gene: TRBV9
CDR3aa: CASSPDLWGTEAFF
CDR3nt: TGTGCCAGCAGCCCGGACCTGTGGGGCACTGAAGCTTTCTTT

abundance: -
j_gene: TRBJ2-4
d_gene: TRBD1
v_gene: TRBV4-2
CDR3aa: CASSQDTGGAAKNIQYF
CDR3nt: TGTGCCAGCAGCCAAGACACAGGGGGCGCAGCCAAAAACATTCAGTACTTC

abundance: many
j_gene: TRBJ2-5
d_gene: -
v_gene: TRBV11-2
CDR3aa: CASRGVRRESRYQETQYF
CDR3nt: TGTGCCAGCAGGGGGGTGCGGCGCGAGAGTAGGTACCAAGAGACCCAGTACTTC

abundance: -
j_gene: TRBJ2-7
d_gene: TRBD1
v_gene: TRBV7-6
CDR3aa: CASSSSTGQGFYEQYF
CDR3nt: TGTGCCAGCAGTTCCTCCACGGGACAGGGATTCTACGAGCAGTACTTC

abundance: few
j_gene: TRBJ1-2
d_gene: -
v_gene: TRBV29-1
CDR3aa: CSVITGTPTDGGYTF
CDR3nt: TGCAGCGTTATAACCGGGACCCCCACGGACGGTGGCTACACCTTC

abundance: -
j_gene: TRBJ2-3
d_gene: TRBD2
v_gene: TRBV7-8
CDR3aa: CASSLARLATDTQYF
CDR3nt: TGTGCCAGCAGCTTAGCGCGACTAGCGACGGATACGCAGTATTTT

abundance: -
j_gene: TRBJ1-5
d_gene: -
v_gene: TRBV20-1
CDR3aa: CSASGGAWGSNQPQHF
CDR3nt: TGCAGTGCTAGTGGGGGGGCCTGGGGGAGCAATCAGCCCCAGCATTTT

abundance: many
j_gene: TRBJ1-1
d_gene: -
v_gene: TRBV20-1
CDR3aa: CSARREPPFPDTEAFF
CDR3nt: TGCAGTGCTAGAAGGGAGCCACCATTCCCGGACACTGAAGCTTTCTTT

abundance: few
j_gene: TRBJ2-1
d_gene: -
v_gene: TRBV29-1
CDR3aa: CSQTRGSEQFF
CDR3nt: TGCAGCCAAACCAGGGGCAGTGAGCAGTTCTTC

abundance: few
j_gene: TRBJ1-6
d_gene: -
v_gene: TRBV7-2
CDR3aa: CASSYSGTSLEPLHF
CDR3nt: TGTGCCAGCAGCTACTCCGGGACAAGTTTGGAACCCCTCCACTTT

abundance: -
j_gene: TRBJ1-1
d_gene: -
v_gene: TRBV10-3
CDR3aa: CAITPGGFGNTEAFF
CDR3nt: TGTGCCATCACTCCCGGGGGATTCGGGAACACTGAAGCTTTCTTT

abundance: -
j_gene: TRBJ2-5
d_gene: -
v_gene: TRBV20-1
CDR3aa: CSSRRTGQETQYF
CDR3nt: TGCAGTTCACGGAGAACAGGACAAGAGACCCAGTACTTC

abundance: few
j_gene: TRBJ2-1
d_gene: TRBD2
v_gene: TRBV2
CDR3aa: CASRETSGGADEQFF
CDR3nt: TGTGCCAGCAGGGAGACTAGCGGGGGGGCGGATGAGCAGTTCTTC

abundance: -
j_gene: TRBJ2-1
d_gene: TRBD2
v_gene: TRBV29-1
CDR3aa: CSVPGLAGGREFF
CDR3nt: TGCAGCGTACCGGGACTAGCGGGGGGGCGGGAGTTCTTC

abundance: -
j_gene: TRBJ2-4
d_gene: TRBD1
v_gene: TRBV12-3/TRBV12-4
CDR3aa: CASSPSDRGTKNIQYF
CDR3nt: TGTGCCAGCAGTCCTTCGGACAGGGGAACCAAAAACATTCAGTACTTC

abundance: few
j_gene: TRBJ2-1
d_gene: TRBD1
v_gene: TRBV30
CDR3aa: CACSTGWGYNEQFF
CDR3nt: TGTGCCTGCTCGACAGGGTGGGGATACAATGAGCAGTTCTTC

abundance: few
j_gene: TRBJ2-1
d_gene: TRBD2
v_gene: TRBV5-4
CDR3aa: CASSLGGAGVGNEQFF
CDR3nt: TGTGCCAGCAGCTTGGGGGGAGCGGGGGTGGGGAATGAGCAGTTCTTC

abundance: -
j_gene: TRBJ2-5
d_gene: TRBD1
v_gene: TRBV9
CDR3aa: CASSSRDRLAPQYF
CDR3nt: TGTGCCAGCAGCTCCCGGGACAGGCTGGCCCCGCAGTACTTC

abundance: -
j_gene: TRBJ2-5
d_gene: TRBD1
v_gene: TRBV20-1
CDR3aa: CSARPPGTGGETQYF
CDR3nt: TGCAGTGCTAGACCCCCCGGGACAGGGGGTGAGACCCAGTACTTC

abundance: few
j_gene: TRBJ2-7
d_gene: -
v_gene: TRBV4-1
CDR3aa: CASSQEGRSPYEQYF
CDR3nt: TGCGCCAGCAGCCAAGAGGGCAGGAGCCCCTACGAGCAGTACTTC

abundance: -
j_gene: TRBJ2-5
d_gene: -
v_gene: TRBV27
CDR3aa: CASSLSIAPETQYF
CDR3nt: TGTGCCAGCAGTTTATCGATAGCACCCGAGACCCAGTACTTC

abundance: many
j_gene: TRBJ2-7
d_gene: -
v_gene: TRBV4-1
CDR3aa: CASSPSRVGWGAGLEYF
CDR3nt: -

abundance: -
j_gene: TRBJ2-1
d_gene: -
v_gene: TRBV9
CDR3aa: CASSVVVDNEQFF
CDR3nt: TGTGCCAGCAGCGTAGTAGTCGACAATGAGCAGTTCTTC

abundance: -
j_gene: TRBJ2-3
d_gene: -
v_gene: TRBV9
CDR3aa: CASSHTRGTDTQYF
CDR3nt: TGTGCCAGCAGCCATACCAGGGGCACAGATACGCAGTATTTT

abundance: few
j_gene: TRBJ2-2
d_gene: TRBD2
v_gene: TRBV7-9
CDR3aa: CASSPIAGLYTGELFF
CDR3nt: TGTGCCAGCAGCCCCATAGCGGGGCTTTACACCGGGGAGCTGTTTTTT

abundance: many
j_gene: TRBJ2-6
d_gene: -
v_gene: TRBV7-3
CDR3aa: CASSLRSGANVLTF
CDR3nt: TGTGCCAGCAGCCTCCGCTCTGGGGCCAACGTCCTGACTTTC

abundance: few
j_gene: TRBJ2-7
d_gene: -
v_gene: TRBV20-1
CDR3aa: CSARNRVVHEQYF
CDR3nt: TGCAGTGCTAGAAACAGGGTAGTCCACGAGCAGTACTTC

abundance: many
j_gene: TRBJ1-4
d_gene: -
v_gene: TRBV27
CDR3aa: CASSSGDTNEKLFF
CDR3nt: TGTGCCAGCAGTTCCGGGGATACTAATGAAAAACTGTTTTTT

abundance: -
j_gene: TRBJ2-3
d_gene: -
v_gene: TRBV27
CDR3aa: CASTLIPGSSTDTQYF
CDR3nt: TGTGCCAGCACCCTTATCCCGGGATCTAGCACAGATACGCAGTATTTT

abundance: few
j_gene: TRBJ2-1
d_gene: -
v_gene: TRBV24-1
CDR3aa: CATSADHSGVSNEQFF
CDR3nt: TGTGCCACCAGTGCCGACCATTCCGGGGTCTCCAATGAGCAGTTCTTC